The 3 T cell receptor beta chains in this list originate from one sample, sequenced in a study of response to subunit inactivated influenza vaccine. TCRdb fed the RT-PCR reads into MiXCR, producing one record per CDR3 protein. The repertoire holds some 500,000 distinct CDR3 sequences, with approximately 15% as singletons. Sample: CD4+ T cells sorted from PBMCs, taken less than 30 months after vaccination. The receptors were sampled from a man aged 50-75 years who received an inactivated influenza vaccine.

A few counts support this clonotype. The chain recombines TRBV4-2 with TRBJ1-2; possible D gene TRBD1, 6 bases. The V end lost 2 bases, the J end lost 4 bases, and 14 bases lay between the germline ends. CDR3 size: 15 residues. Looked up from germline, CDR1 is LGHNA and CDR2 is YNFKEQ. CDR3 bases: TGTGCCAGCAGCCAACGACAGGCGGGTAGCTATGGCTACACCTTC. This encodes CASSQRQAGSYGYTF.

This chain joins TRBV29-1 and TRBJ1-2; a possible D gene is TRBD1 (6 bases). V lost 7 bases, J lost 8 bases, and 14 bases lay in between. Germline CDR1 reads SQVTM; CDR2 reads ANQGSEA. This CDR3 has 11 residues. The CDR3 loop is CSGTTGSGYTF. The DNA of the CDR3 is TGCAGCGGGACGACAGGATCGGGCTACACCTTC.

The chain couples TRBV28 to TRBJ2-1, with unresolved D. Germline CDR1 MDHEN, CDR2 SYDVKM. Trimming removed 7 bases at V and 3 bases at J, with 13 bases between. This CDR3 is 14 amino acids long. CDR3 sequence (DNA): TGTGCCAGCACAACTGGTCCGGACTACAATGAGCAGTTCTTC. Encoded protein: CASTTGPDYNEQFF.